This T cell receptor (beta chain) was identified during a study of molecular identifiers for immune sequencing clone quantification. Study-level background: In replicates, RNA from around 20,000 or 100,000 naive CD8 cells was divided five ways and four parts were sequenced. Notes on the study in general: Clones carrying above 20 RNA copies accounted for over 97% of effector molecules, under 1% in naive cells. Among some 990,000 naive cells, as was reported, spiked Jurkat TCR RNA from one cell was detectable.

A note on this clonotype: Its antigen is not known.

Using its own MiXCR run on the PCR reads, TCRdb lists one record per CDR3 protein. This sample has about 640,000 distinct CDR3 sequences, with 15% to 20% found just once. Germline V gene sequence: CDR1 SGHDT, CDR2 YYEEEE. This CDR3 region has 12 residues. The V and J ends lost 2 bases and 5 bases, in that order; junction bases with no gene match: 1. Based on a CD8+CD4-CCR7+CD45RA+ profile, naive CD8 T cells were sorted. The V gene is TRBV5-6, the J gene TRBJ2-7; 7 bases agree with TRBD2. Sequencing was done on a sample of naive CD8+ T cells from blood, with Jurkat cell RNA spiked in. Regarding subset: FACS-sorted CD8+CD4-CCR7+CD45RA+ naive T cells. The TCR originated in a human donor in good health. Some libraries in this study had Jurkat cell RNA spiked in. Written as DNA, the CDR3 is TGTGCCAGCAGCTTCCTAGCGGACGAGCAGTACTTC. Amino acids: CASSFLADEQYF.